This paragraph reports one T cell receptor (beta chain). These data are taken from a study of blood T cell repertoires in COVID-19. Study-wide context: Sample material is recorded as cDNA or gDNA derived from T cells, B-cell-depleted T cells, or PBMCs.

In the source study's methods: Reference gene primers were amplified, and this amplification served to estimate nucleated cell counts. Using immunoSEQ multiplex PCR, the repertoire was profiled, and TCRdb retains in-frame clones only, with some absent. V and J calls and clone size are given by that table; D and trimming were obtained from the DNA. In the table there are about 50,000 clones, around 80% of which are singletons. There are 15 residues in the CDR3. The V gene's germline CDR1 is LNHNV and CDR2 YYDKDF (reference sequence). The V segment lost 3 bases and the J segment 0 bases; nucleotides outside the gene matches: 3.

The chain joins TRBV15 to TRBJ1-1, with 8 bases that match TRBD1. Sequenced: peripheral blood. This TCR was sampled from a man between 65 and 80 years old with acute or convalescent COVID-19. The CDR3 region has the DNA TGTGCCACCAGCAGGTGGACAGGGCTGAACACTGAAGCTTTCTTT. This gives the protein CATSRWTGLNTEAFF.